This TCR beta chain appears in the sequencing data of a study of cytomegalovirus exposure and HLA in healthy donors. From germline, CDR1 is ENHRY and CDR2 SYGVKD. The CDR3 extends over 15 amino acids. With 3 bases clipped from V and 7 bases from J, the junction kept 9 bases outside the gene matches. Whole-study findings and limits: Because they were indistinguishable, some V segments, including TRBV6-2 and TRBV6-3, were excluded.

A note on this clone: The antigen is unknown.

The PCR ran on 60 Vbeta and 13 Jbeta primers. The data were produced by immunoSEQ multiplex PCR, yet TCRdb's version contains in-frame clones alone and is incomplete. Found here are approximately 100,000 clones, just under 70% of them singletons; the top ten hold about 5.5%. Sequencing was carried out using PBMCs. The sequence derives from a woman in her 70s in good health and CMV-seropositive. V and J are TRBV10-3 and TRBJ2-7; 10 nucleotides agree with TRBD2. This CDR3 reads CAISDPGTSVGEQYF. CDR3 DNA sequence: TGTGCCATCAGTGACCCCGGGACTAGCGTAGGAGAGCAGTACTTC.